The 25 T cell receptor beta chains given below trace back to one sample, sequenced in a study of T cell repertoires and HLA-DP antigens. No antigen is known for these receptors. The repertoire was sequenced with immunoSEQ multiplex PCR; TCRdb's copy has only in-frame clones and lacks some. The sample lists approximately 90,000 clones, 86% occurring once. The material sequenced was CD4+ T cells from PBMCs. These receptors were obtained from a man aged 50 or older in good health and CMV-seronegative.

The chain carries TRBV20-1 and TRBJ2-7, with D perhaps being TRBD1 or TRBD2 (5 bases each). The CDR3 spans 10 residues. Trimming shortened V by 6 bases and J by 6 bases, and 9 bases separated the two germline ends. Germline V gives CDR1 DFQATT, CDR2 SNEGSKA (reference sequence). This chain's CDR3 is CSALGTEQYF. DNA for the CDR3: TGCAGTGCCCTTGGGACCGAGCAGTACTTC.

The CDR3 DNA is TGTGCCAGCAGCTTCGCCAGCCGGCGCACAGATACGCAGTATTTT. It yields the protein CASSFASRRTDTQYF. The chain uses TRBV9 and TRBJ2-3; D remains unclear. The V end was cut by 4 bases, the J end by 1 base, with 13 bases between. This CDR3 has 15 amino acids. Per germline, CDR1 SGDLS and CDR2 YYNGEE. Variable domain in full (rest from reference TRBV9 and TRBJ2-3): DSGVTQTPKHLITATGQRVTLRCSPRSGDLSVYWYQQSLDQGLQFLIQYYNGEERAKGNILERFSAQQFPDLHSELNLSSLELGDSALYFCASSFASRRTDTQYFGPGTRLTVL.

The chain employs TRBV4-3 and TRBJ2-1; D is undetermined. Germline V CDR1 and CDR2: LGHNA, YSLEER. CDR3 size: 14 residues. V was cut by 0 bases and J by 4 bases, with 7 bases left in between. CDR3 sequence reads: CASSQDIQYNEQFF. Here the CDR3 DNA reads TGCGCCAGCAGCCAAGATATACAATACAATGAGCAGTTCTTC.

V usage is TRBV4-1 and J usage is TRBJ2-3; TRBD2 might be the D (7 bases). V lost 0 bases, J lost 4 bases, and 14 bases lay in between. CDR1 and CDR2 from the germline V gene are MGHRA and YSYEKL. This CDR3 region has 16 residues. This CDR3 reads CASSQERGGRADTQYF. In DNA form, the CDR3 reads TGCGCCAGCAGCCAAGAGAGGGGGGGGCGTGCAGATACGCAGTATTTT.

The chain is built from TRBV5-1 and TRBJ2-7; D tentatively fits TRBD1 or TRBD2 (5 bases each). Between the trimmed V and J ends, which lost 4 bases and 2 bases, there was a span of 10 bases. Germline assignment: CDR1 SGHRS and CDR2 YFSETQ. The CDR3 runs 13 residues. CDR3 residues: CASSGTFTYEQYF. The CDR3, as DNA: TGCGCCAGCAGCGGGACGTTTACCTACGAGCAGTACTTC.

The chain joins TRBV6-1 to TRBJ1-5; D call uncertain. This CDR3 comprises 14 residues. The V end lost 2 bases, the J end lost 7 bases, and 12 bases lay between the germline ends. CDR1 is MNHNS, CDR2 SASEGT, per germline. CDR3 residues: CASSESTARQPQHF. CDR3 sequence (DNA): TGTGCCAGCAGTGAAAGCACCGCGCGGCAGCCCCAGCATTTT.

V gene TRBV29-1 combines with J gene TRBJ2-1; 8 nucleotides align to TRBD2. This CDR3 spans 16 amino acids. Trimming cost V 0 bases and J 6 bases; bases outside gene matches: 10. The germline V gene has CDR1 SQVTM and CDR2 ANQGSEA. This CDR3 is CSVEDPRTSMGNEQFF. CDR3 DNA sequence: TGCAGCGTTGAAGACCCAAGGACTAGCATGGGCAATGAGCAGTTCTTC.

The sample holds one count of this clone. This chain's CDR3 is CASSLGQGADWETQYF. For the CDR3, the DNA is TGTGCCAGCAGTCTGGGACAGGGGGCGGACTGGGAGACCCAGTACTTC. The gene calls are TRBV28 and TRBJ2-5, with 12 bases that match TRBD1. The CDR3 totals 16 residues. Trimming cost V 5 bases and J 5 bases; bases outside gene matches: 9. Germline CDR1 reads MDHEN; CDR2 reads SYDVKM.

This chain connects TRBV7-6 to TRBJ2-1, with 8 bases that match TRBD2. This CDR3 region has 15 residues. With V trimmed by 10 bases and J by 12 bases, 20 bases remained unmatched. The germline CDR1 and CDR2 sequences are SGHVS and FNYEAQ. The DNA for the CDR3 is TGTGCCACCCGAGGGCTAGCGGGCAGAGCTAGGGGGCAGTTCTTC. Amino acid sequence: CATRGLAGRARGQFF.

V is TRBV6-6 and J is TRBJ1-1; possible D gene TRBD1, 5 bases. The CDR3 spans 12 residues. The V and J ends lost 6 bases and 0 bases respectively, with 5 bases between them. Germline V gives CDR1 MNHNY, CDR2 SVGAGI (reference sequence). The CDR3 DNA reads TGTGCCAGCAGGGACATGAACACTGAAGCTTTCTTT. Encoded protein: CASRDMNTEAFF.

This chain joins TRBV6-5 and TRBJ1-5; the D is unclear. CDR3 length: 13 residues. The germline V gene has CDR1 MNHEY and CDR2 SVGAGI. Trimming stripped 6 bases from V and 5 bases from J, with 11 bases between. The CDR3 DNA follows: TGTGCCAGCAGCCGAGAGGTTGATCAGCCCCAGCATTTT. It is translated as CASSREVDQPQHF.

The CDR3 reads CASSTSGASYNEQFF. The CDR3 region has the DNA TGTGCCAGCAGCACTAGCGGGGCCTCCTACAATGAGCAGTTCTTC. The chain uses TRBV7-2 and TRBJ2-1; 10 bases line up with TRBD2. In germline, CDR1 is SGHTA, CDR2 FQGNSA. The junction had 1 base not matched to a gene; V was cut back by 5 bases and J by 0 bases. CDR3 length equals 15 residues.

This chain connects TRBV15 to TRBJ2-6, with 8 bases matching TRBD1. The J segment lost 0 bases and the V segment lost 3 bases, leaving 4 bases of the junction unmatched. Germline V lookup: CDR1 LNHNV, CDR2 YYDKDF (reference sequence). The length of the CDR3 is 17 residues. CDR3 residues: CATSRGDRSSGANVLTF. Here the CDR3 DNA reads TGTGCCACCAGCAGGGGGGACAGGAGCTCTGGGGCCAACGTCCTGACTTTC.

This clone has more than one count but fewer than ten. V gene TRBV9 combines with J gene TRBJ2-7; D call uncertain. Germline-derived CDR1 and CDR2 are SGDLS and YYNGEE. The CDR3 has 13 residues. V dropped 4 bases and J dropped 6 bases, with 14 bases sitting between them. CDR3: CASSRGIESEQYF. DNA of the CDR3: TGTGCCAGCAGCAGAGGCATAGAGTCCGAGCAGTACTTC.

The CDR3 DNA follows: TGTGCCTGGAGTGTTAGGGGACAGGGGAAAGAGACCCAGTACTTC. The encoded protein is CAWSVRGQGKETQYF. The chain combines TRBV30 with TRBJ2-5; TRBD1 matches at 10 bases. Germline CDR1 and CDR2: GTSNPN and SVGIG (reference sequence). This CDR3 has 15 residues. J lost 3 bases, V lost 0 bases, and 4 bases had no gene match.

V gene TRBV9 combines with J gene TRBJ2-7, with D perhaps matching TRBD1 or TRBD2 (6 bases each). This CDR3 region has 16 residues. In germline, CDR1 is SGDLS, CDR2 YYNGEE. V lost 3 bases to trimming and J lost 3 bases, with 19 bases between them. DNA of the CDR3: TGTGCCAGCAGCGAGGGGGGCCTCCCCGGGAACTACGAGCAGTACTTC. Translating it yields CASSEGGLPGNYEQYF.

This clone has just one count. CDR3 nucleotides: TGTGCCAGCAGCTTGGGGACAGCGAACACTGAAGCTTTCTTT. Amino acid sequence: CASSLGTANTEAFF. The chain employs TRBV9 and TRBJ1-1; TRBD1 agrees at 7 bases. The CDR3 consists of 14 residues. Germline assignment: CDR1 SGDLS and CDR2 YYNGEE. The V segment lost 4 bases and the J segment 1 base; nucleotides outside the gene matches: 4.

The rearrangement joins TRBV19 to TRBJ2-1; a weak D match, TRBD2 (6 bases). Germline V gene data show CDR1 as LNHDA and CDR2 as SQIVND (reference sequence). The CDR3 contains 13 residues. The ends were cut back, 3 bases at V and 6 bases at J, with 9 bases in the middle. DNA of the CDR3: TGTGCCAGTAGTATCGCAGCGGGCAATGAGCAGTTCTTC. This codes for CASSIAAGNEQFF.

This chain joins TRBV28 and TRBJ2-3, with 10 nucleotides matching TRBD2. CDR1 is MDHEN and CDR2 is SYDVKM in the germline V gene. This CDR3 has 16 amino acids. J lost 7 bases, V lost 6 bases, and 13 bases had no gene match. The CDR3 protein is CASSATTAGGPHTQYF. The CDR3 nucleotides are TGTGCCAGCAGCGCTACTACAGCGGGAGGGCCCCATACGCAGTATTTT.

This clone appeared a few times. This chain links TRBV5-1 with TRBJ1-4, with D tentatively TRBD1 (5 bases). V lost 4 bases and J lost 4, with 11 bases in between. Germline V lookup: CDR1 SGHRS, CDR2 YFSETQ. CDR3 length: 14 residues. Here the CDR3 DNA reads TGCGCCAGCAGCCAAACAGGAAATAATGAAAAACTGTTTTTT. Its protein product is CASSQTGNNEKLFF.

The chain joins TRBV5-6 to TRBJ2-3; 7 positions agree with TRBD1. CDR1 and CDR2 (germline): SGHDT, YYEEEE. CDR3 length equals 16 residues. V was clipped by 7 bases and J by 3 bases; unmatched bases: 14. Written as DNA, the CDR3 is TGTGCCAGCCGAGCTCTCGACAGGGCAGGGACAGATACGCAGTATTTT. It yields the protein CASRALDRAGTDTQYF.

The gene calls are TRBV11-3 and TRBJ2-1; D possibly corresponds to TRBD2 (5 bases). CDR1 is SGHNT, CDR2 YENEEA, per germline. This CDR3 spans 14 amino acids. Trimming removed 9 bases from V and 3 bases from J, with 15 bases in between. The chain's CDR3 is CASSEGGVYNEQFF. The CDR3 DNA sequence: TGTGCCAGTTCGGAAGGAGGAGTCTACAATGAGCAGTTCTTC.

This rearrangement joins TRBV11-2 to TRBJ2-7, with 12 bases fitting TRBD1. Trimming at V came to 5 bases and at J to 1 base, leaving 12 bases not matched to a gene. The CDR3 loop spans 18 amino acids. CDR1 SGHAT and CDR2 FQNNGV come from the germline V gene. The CDR3 protein is CASSLGQGAGRGSYEQYF. CDR3 DNA: TGTGCCAGCAGCCTGGGACAGGGGGCCGGGCGGGGTTCCTACGAGCAGTACTTC. The full variable domain, rest sourced from reference TRBV11-2 and TRBJ2-7, is EAGVAQSPRYKIIEKRQSVAFWCNPISGHATLYWYQQILGQGPKLLIQFQNNGVVDDSQLPKDRFSAERLKGVDSTLKIQPAKLEDSAVYLCASSLGQGAGRGSYEQYFGPGTRLTVT.

The chain has TRBV9 and TRBJ2-1; TRBD1 agrees at 10 bases. V lost 3 bases to trimming and J lost 5 bases; unmatched junction nucleotides: 8. CDR1 SGDLS and CDR2 YYNGEE come from the germline V gene. The CDR3 is 16 residues long. The CDR3 is CASSARDRGLNNEQFF. In nucleotides, the CDR3 is TGTGCCAGCAGCGCCCGGGACAGGGGACTGAACAATGAGCAGTTCTTC.

The chain uses TRBV2 and TRBJ1-4; 10 bases match TRBD1. J gave up 2 bases and V 6 bases, and 9 bases lay outside the gene matches. Germline lookup yields CDR1 SNHLY and CDR2 FYNNEI. The CDR3 has 17 residues. The CDR3 reads CASRWTGGRGTNEKLFF. In DNA form, the CDR3 reads TGTGCCAGCAGATGGACAGGGGGTCGCGGCACTAATGAAAAACTGTTTTTT.